The 24 T cell receptor beta chains below were found in one sample sequenced in a study of blood T cells in healthy people across ages. Through a sample-barcoded 5' primer and a J-beta primer mix, a second PCR was run for about 6 to 11 cycles. From the 5' RACE reads, TCRdb called clonotypes with MiXCR, one entry per CDR3 protein. Among about 1.8 million distinct CDR3 sequences listed, roughly 49% were seen once. The sequenced material came from blood. These receptors originate from a woman in her forties in good health.

This clonotype was seen only a few times. The rearrangement joins TRBV5-1 to TRBJ1-1, with D possibly matching TRBD1 (5 bases). CDR1 and CDR2 (germline): SGHRS, YFSETQ. V lost 2 bases and J lost 5, with 16 bases in between. The length of the CDR3 is 15 residues. CDR3 nucleotide sequence: TGCGCCAGCAGCTTAGGGGTTGGCCCGGTGACTGAAGCTTTCTTT. Amino acid sequence: CASSLGVGPVTEAFF.

This clonotype was observed a single time. This rearrangement joins TRBV6-6 to TRBJ1-5; 9 bases are shared with TRBD1. The CDR3 extends over 15 amino acids. The germline gives CDR1 MNHNY, CDR2 SVGAGI (reference sequence). After removal of 7 bases from V and 5 bases from J, the junction contained 9 bases not matched to a gene. This CDR3 reads CASIRQGEGDQPQHF. The CDR3 coding sequence is TGTGCCAGCATTCGACAGGGGGAAGGCGATCAGCCCCAGCATTTT.

This clonotype was found a few times. The chain links TRBV12-3 or TRBV12-4 to TRBJ2-5, with 7 bases fitting TRBD1. V trimming: 6 bases; J trimming: 5 bases; junction bases outside the gene matches: 12. The CDR3 totals 15 residues. CDR3 residues: CASSAGTDQRETQYF. In nucleotides, the CDR3 is TGTGCCAGCAGCGCCGGGACAGACCAAAGGGAGACCCAGTACTTC.

The gene calls are TRBV28 and TRBJ2-1, with D hard to call. Germline CDR1 is MDHEN and CDR2 is SYDVKM. CDR3 length equals 12 residues. The germline V and J ends were trimmed by 11 bases and 7 bases, with 15 bases remaining between them. CDR3 sequence: CAGESSLNEQFF. The DNA of the CDR3 is TGTGCCGGCGAAAGTAGCTTAAATGAGCAGTTCTTC. The full variable domain, its missing parts supplied by reference TRBV28 and TRBJ2-1, is DVKVTQSSRYLVKRTGEKVFLECVQDMDHENMFWYRQDPGLGLRLIYFSYDVKMKEKGDIPEGYSVSREKKERFSLILESASTNQTSMYLCAGESSLNEQFFGPGTRLTVL.

The chain carries TRBV6-5 and TRBJ2-7, with a tentative D call TRBD2 (5 bases). The CDR3 is made up of 15 amino acids. Germline CDR1 MNHEY, CDR2 SVGAGI. With 2 bases removed from V and 7 bases from J, the gap between germline ends came to 18 bases. The CDR3 region has the DNA TGTGCCAGCAGTTACCGGGATCGGGGAACGAGGGAGCAGTACTTC. Translated: CASSYRDRGTREQYF.

The chain recombines TRBV5-6 with TRBJ2-3; D is uncertain. From germline, CDR1 is SGHDT and CDR2 YYEEEE. CDR3 size: 15 residues. The V gene lost 4 bases and the J gene lost 6 bases, with 18 bases spanning the gap. The CDR3 loop is CASSGIGFRSDTQYF. Here the CDR3 DNA reads TGTGCCAGCAGCGGAATAGGGTTTAGGTCCGATACGCAGTATTTT.

The chain employs TRBV2 and TRBJ2-7, with D maybe TRBD2 (6 bases). The assigned J gene may be wrong: the sequence end matches TRBJ2-4 better. In germline, CDR1 is SNHLY, CDR2 FYNNEI. This CDR3 contains 16 residues. CDR3 coding DNA: TGTGCCAGCAGTGAGAGGTTGGGGGGAGGCAAAAACATTCAGTACTTC. Translation gives CASSERLGGGKNIQYF.

The rearrangement joins TRBV6-2 or TRBV6-3 to TRBJ2-2; D not certain. Trimming removed 5 bases from V and 1 base from J, with 14 bases in between. The CDR3 is made up of 16 amino acids. Germline CDR1 reads MNHEY; CDR2 reads SVGEGT. For the CDR3, the DNA is TGTGCCAGCAGTCGAAACAGACCCCTGAACACCGGGGAGCTGTTTTTT. This gives the protein CASSRNRPLNTGELFF.

Only a few counts were recorded for this clonotype. This chain uses TRBV2 with TRBJ2-5; the D gene is possibly TRBD1 (6 bases). Germline V gives CDR1 SNHLY, CDR2 FYNNEI. This CDR3 has 15 residues. Trimming cost V 3 bases and J 2 bases, with 13 bases left between them. CDR3 loop: CASSDSTGRQETQYF. The CDR3 bases are TGTGCCAGCAGTGATAGCACAGGGCGACAAGAGACCCAGTACTTC.

This clonotype occurred once. This chain joins TRBV7-2 and TRBJ1-2; perhaps TRBD1 as D (6 bases). The CDR3 spans 13 residues. Germline V CDR1 and CDR2: SGHTA, FQGNSA. Trimming left V 5 bases short and J 5 bases short, with 12 bases between. CDR3 DNA: TGTGCCAGCAGCGAAACAGGGAAATATGGCTACACCTTC. Translated, it gives CASSETGKYGYTF. The whole variable domain, remainder taken from reference TRBV7-2 and TRBJ1-2, is GAGVSQSPSNKVTEKGKDVELRCDPISGHTALYWYRQSLGQGLEFLIYFQGNSAPDKSGLPSDRFSAERTGGSVSTLTIQRTQQEDSAVYLCASSETGKYGYTFGSGTRLTVV.

The V gene is TRBV28, the J gene TRBJ2-3; 7 bases agree with TRBD1. The V gene's germline CDR1 is MDHEN and CDR2 SYDVKM. The ends lost 3 bases at V and 5 bases at J; junction bases unmatched: 8. This CDR3 contains 15 residues. DNA of the CDR3: TGTGCCAGCAGTTTCCTCGGGACAGCGAAAGATACGCAGTATTTT. This gives the protein CASSFLGTAKDTQYF. The full variable domain, with the rest looked up from reference TRBV28 and TRBJ2-3, is DVKVTQSSRYLVKRTGEKVFLECVQDMDHENMFWYRQDPGLGLRLIYFSYDVKMKEKGDIPEGYSVSREKKERFSLILESASTNQTSMYLCASSFLGTAKDTQYFGPGTRLTVL.

The J gene is TRBJ2-1, the V gene TRBV11-2, with D tentatively TRBD2 (6 bases). The DNA end is a closer match to TRBJ2-7, so the J assignment may be wrong. CDR1 and CDR2 from the germline V gene are SGHAT and FQNNGV. The CDR3 runs 17 residues. CDR3 bases: TGTGCCAGCAGCTTAATAAGAGTAGCGGTTAACAACAATGAGCAGTACTTC. This gives the protein CASSLIRVAVNNNEQYF.

The chain combines TRBV27 with TRBJ1-5, with a possible D match to TRBD1 (6 bases). Germline assignment: CDR1 MNHEY and CDR2 SMNVEV (reference sequence). V was shortened by 8 bases and J by 0 bases, with 14 bases between the two germline ends. This CDR3 has 15 amino acids. CDR3 nucleotides: TGTGCCAGCGAACCCACAGGGCATAGCAATCAGCCCCAGCATTTT. Its protein product is CASEPTGHSNQPQHF.

This clonotype has a handful of counts. This chain connects TRBV20-1 to TRBJ2-7; 12 bases align to TRBD2. The tail of the sequence fits TRBJ2-5 better, so the J call may be wrong. This CDR3 has 17 amino acids. Germline loops: CDR1 DFQATT, CDR2 SNEGSKA (reference sequence). CDR3 in DNA: TGCAGTGCTATCGCCACTAGCGGGGGGAAGGGAGGAGAGACCCAGTACTTC. It translates to CSAIATSGGKGGETQYF.

In this sample, this clonotype turned up once. This chain connects TRBV10-3 to TRBJ1-5; TRBD1 might be the D (5 bases). Trimming left V 2 bases short and J 3 bases short, with 14 bases between. The CDR3 has 16 residues. The germline V gene has CDR1 ENHRY and CDR2 SYGVKD. The CDR3 DNA is TGTGCCATCAGTGAGACCCGTGGGGGTGACAATCAGCCCCAGCATTTT. This encodes CAISETRGGDNQPQHF.

On this clonotype itself: Mismatch with germline at one junction end may stem from a read error. The CDR3 bases are TGCGCCAGCAGCCAATCCAGGGGGCAAGGGACCCAGTACTTC. It is translated as CASSQSRGQGTQYF. V usage is TRBV4-3 and J usage is TRBJ2-7; 8 nucleotides align to TRBD1. The J call may be mistaken, given a closer DNA end match to TRBJ2-5. Germline V CDR1 and CDR2: LGHNA, YSLEER. This CDR3 has 14 residues.

V and J are TRBV4-1 and TRBJ1-2; 11 bases match TRBD1. Germline values: CDR1 MGHRA, CDR2 YSYEKL. V shed 1 base, J shed 6 bases, and the junction held 7 bases outside the gene matches. This CDR3 has 16 amino acids. The CDR3 nucleotides read TGCGCCAGCAGCCAAGCGGGACAGGGGGGTATAGATGGCTACACCTTC. Translation gives CASSQAGQGGIDGYTF.

This clonotype turned up a few times. The V and J genes are TRBV6-2 or TRBV6-3 and TRBJ2-5, with 7 bases fitting TRBD2. The length of the CDR3 is 15 residues. Per germline, CDR1 MNHEY and CDR2 SVGEGT. With V trimmed by 6 bases and J by 6 bases, 13 bases remained unmatched. This chain's CDR3 is CASRSAGPPGKTQYF. The CDR3 DNA sequence: TGTGCCAGCAGATCAGCGGGGCCCCCGGGGAAGACCCAGTACTTC.

This clonotype was picked up a small number of times. A much larger clone differs by one base, so this may be a read error. The V and J genes are TRBV7-2 and TRBJ2-7; perhaps TRBD1 as D (6 bases). V shed 3 bases and J shed 0 bases, with 9 bases lying between them. The length of the CDR3 is 14 residues. Per the germline V gene, CDR1 is SGHTA and CDR2 is FQGNSA. The CDR3 bases are TGTGCCAGCAGCTTCCGGGACAACTCCTACGAGCAGTACTTC. It codes for CASSFRDNSYEQYF.

This clonotype has ten or more counts. The gene calls are TRBV12-3 or TRBV12-4 and TRBJ1-2; D unresolved. The CDR3 totals 10 residues. Trimming shortened V by 3 bases and J by 8 bases, and 4 bases separated the two germline ends. CDR3 sequence: CASSFHGYTF. The CDR3 DNA sequence: TGTGCCAGCAGTTTCCACGGCTACACCTTC.

As to this clonotype: The junction shows a germline mismatch at one end, possibly a read error. The chain couples TRBV20-1 to TRBJ2-5, with 11 bases aligning to TRBD2. The CDR3 contains 17 residues. Germline V gene lookup returns CDR1 DFQATT and CDR2 SNEGSKA (reference sequence). CDR3 sequence: CSARGATSGGRKETQYF. The DNA for the CDR3 is TGCAGTGCAAGAGGGGCAACTAGCGGGGGCCGAAAAGAGACCCAGTACTTC.

Concerning this clonotype: At one end the junction does not follow the germline gene, possibly because of a read error. The gene calls are TRBV18 and TRBJ1-2; 8 nucleotides align to TRBD1. Germline lookup yields CDR1 KGHSH and CDR2 LQKENI. The CDR3 extends over 15 amino acids. CDR3 sequence: CTSSPLGQENYGYTF. CDR3 nucleotides: TGTACCAGCTCACCACTGGGACAGGAGAACTATGGCTACACCTTC.

To note about this clonotype: Germline is not matched at one junction end, which may reflect a read error. In DNA, the CDR3 is TGTGCTAGCAGCTTTAGTAGTGGGGCAGAGACCCAGTACTTC. Encoded protein: CASSFSSGAETQYF. The rearrangement links TRBV7-7 to TRBJ2-4; tentative D call: TRBD1 (5 bases). Near its end, the DNA agrees better with TRBJ2-5, so the J call may be wrong. Germline V gives CDR1 SSHAT, CDR2 FNYEAQ (reference sequence). CDR3 length equals 14 residues.

Regarding this clonotype: This may come from a read error, since a much larger clone is one base off. No conserved phenylalanine or tryptophan is present at the end of the CDR3, so a read error is the likely explanation. The rearrangement links TRBV11-2 to TRBJ2-3; D unresolved. Germline V CDR1 and CDR2: SGHAT, FQNNGV. This CDR3 is 14 amino acids long. The V end was cut by 2 bases, the J end by 0 bases, with 6 bases between. The CDR3 DNA is TGTGCCAGCAGCTTATACCGGAGCACAGATACGCAGTATCTT. This gives the protein CASSLYRSTDTQYL.